Listed below are T cell receptor beta chains from one sample, sequenced in a study of cytomegalovirus exposure and HLA in healthy donors. Some clones are missing from TCRdb's copy, which holds only in-frame ones; the method was immunoSEQ multiplex PCR. This table has 79,000 or so clones, around three quarters appearing once. What was sequenced was PBMCs. The receptors shown here come from a middle-aged woman in good health and CMV-seropositive. CDR3s include the opening cysteine and the closing phenylalanine or tryptophan. D genes are given only for firm matches. Clone size is stated in some rows and not others, as once, few, many or a class when expanded.

D gene: NA; clone size: NA; V gene: TRBV28; J gene: TRBJ1-5; CDR3 DNA: TGTGCCAGCAGTCCTAATAGCAATCAGCCCCAGCATTTT; CDR3 protein: CASSPNSNQPQHF
D gene: NA; clone size: NA; V gene: TRBV7-9; J gene: TRBJ1-4; CDR3 DNA: TGTGCCAGCAGCTTAGGGTATCAAGCCACTAATGAAAAACTGTTTTTT; CDR3 protein: CASSLGYQATNEKLFF
D gene: TRBD1; clone size: NA; V gene: TRBV4-1; J gene: TRBJ2-3; CDR3 DNA: TGCGCCAGCAGCCAAGACCAACCGGGACAGGGTGTGTATACGCAGTATTTT; CDR3 protein: CASSQDQPGQGVYTQYF
D gene: NA; clone size: NA; V gene: TRBV30; J gene: TRBJ2-3; CDR3 DNA: TGTGCCTGGAGTGTCTCAGATACGCAGTATTTT; CDR3 protein: CAWSVSDTQYF
D gene: NA; clone size: NA; V gene: TRBV30; J gene: TRBJ1-1; CDR3 DNA: TGTGCCTGCGAGGGCAGGGGAAACACTGAAGCTTTCTTT; CDR3 protein: CACEGRGNTEAFF
D gene: NA; clone size: NA; V gene: TRBV5-1; J gene: TRBJ2-3; CDR3 DNA: TGCGCCAGCAGCCCAGACACAGATACGCAGTATTTT; CDR3 protein: CASSPDTDTQYF
D gene: NA; clone size: few; V gene: TRBV2; J gene: TRBJ1-4; CDR3 DNA: TGTGCCAGAGGACAGCCCGCCGACGAAAAACTGTTTTTT; CDR3 protein: CARGQPADEKLFF
D gene: TRBD2; clone size: NA; V gene: TRBV7-8; J gene: TRBJ2-1; CDR3 DNA: TGTGCCAGCAGCCAGCGGGGTATGGCTAGCGGGACCAGGGGTGAGCAGTTCTTC; CDR3 protein: CASSQRGMASGTRGEQFF
D gene: TRBD2; clone size: many; V gene: TRBV9; J gene: TRBJ2-1; CDR3 DNA: TGTGCCAGCAGCGTAGGGGTACTAGCGGGGGCTCTTCCCTCTTACAATGAGCAGTTCTTC; CDR3 protein: CASSVGVLAGALPSYNEQFF
D gene: NA; clone size: NA; V gene: TRBV28; J gene: TRBJ1-4; CDR3 DNA: TGTGCCAGCAGTTTATCCGGGAGGCAGTATGAAAAACTGTTTTTT; CDR3 protein: CASSLSGRQYEKLFF
D gene: NA; clone size: NA; V gene: TRBV2; J gene: TRBJ1-4; CDR3 DNA: TGTGCCAGCAAACCAACAGTCACCTTAAATGAAAAACTGTTTTTT; CDR3 protein: CASKPTVTLNEKLFF
D gene: NA; clone size: NA; V gene: TRBV18; J gene: TRBJ1-5; CDR3 DNA: TGTGCCAGCTCACCACTGCCGCCAGTTAGCAATCAGCCCCAGCATTTT; CDR3 protein: CASSPLPPVSNQPQHF
D gene: NA; clone size: NA; V gene: TRBV6-5; J gene: TRBJ1-1; CDR3 DNA: TGTGCCAGCAGTTCCCGTTCGTGGGGGGGAGAAGCTTTCTTT; CDR3 protein: CASSSRSWGGEAFF
D gene: NA; clone size: NA; V gene: TRBV6-5; J gene: TRBJ2-5; CDR3 DNA: TGTGCCAGCAGTTACCTAGGGGGAGAGACCCAGTACTTC; CDR3 protein: CASSYLGGETQYF
D gene: TRBD1; clone size: NA; V gene: TRBV29-1; J gene: TRBJ1-1; CDR3 DNA: TGCAGCGTAGTACAGGGGGTCACCACTGAAGCTTTCTTT; CDR3 protein: CSVVQGVTTEAFF
D gene: TRBD1; clone size: NA; V gene: TRBV15; J gene: TRBJ2-1; CDR3 DNA: TGTGCCACCAGCAGAGAGGGGACAGGGGGCCTGGATGAGCAGTTCTTC; CDR3 protein: CATSREGTGGLDEQFF
D gene: NA; clone size: NA; V gene: TRBV6-5; J gene: TRBJ1-5; CDR3 DNA: TGTGCCAGCAGCCTGGACAGCCATAGCAATCAGCCCCAGCATTTT; CDR3 protein: CASSLDSHSNQPQHF
D gene: TRBD2; clone size: NA; V gene: TRBV6-1; J gene: TRBJ2-7; CDR3 DNA: TGTGCCAGCAGTGAGATGGGTAGCGGGAGTAGCGAGCAGTACTTC; CDR3 protein: CASSEMGSGSSEQYF